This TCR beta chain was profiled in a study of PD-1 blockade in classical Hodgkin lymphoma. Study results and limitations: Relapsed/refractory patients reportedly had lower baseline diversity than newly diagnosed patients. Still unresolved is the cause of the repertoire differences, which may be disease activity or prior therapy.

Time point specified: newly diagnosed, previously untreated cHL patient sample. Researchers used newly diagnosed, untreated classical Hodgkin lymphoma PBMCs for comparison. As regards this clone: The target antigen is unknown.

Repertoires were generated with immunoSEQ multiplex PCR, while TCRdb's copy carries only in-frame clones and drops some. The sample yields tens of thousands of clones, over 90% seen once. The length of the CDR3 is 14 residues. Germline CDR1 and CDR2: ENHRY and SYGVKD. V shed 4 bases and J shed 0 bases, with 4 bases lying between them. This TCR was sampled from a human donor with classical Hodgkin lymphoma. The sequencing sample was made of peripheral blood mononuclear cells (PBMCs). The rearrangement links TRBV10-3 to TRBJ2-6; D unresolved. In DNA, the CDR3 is TGTGCCATCAGTGGTGGCTCTGGGGCCAACGTCCTGACTTTC. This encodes CAISGGSGANVLTF.